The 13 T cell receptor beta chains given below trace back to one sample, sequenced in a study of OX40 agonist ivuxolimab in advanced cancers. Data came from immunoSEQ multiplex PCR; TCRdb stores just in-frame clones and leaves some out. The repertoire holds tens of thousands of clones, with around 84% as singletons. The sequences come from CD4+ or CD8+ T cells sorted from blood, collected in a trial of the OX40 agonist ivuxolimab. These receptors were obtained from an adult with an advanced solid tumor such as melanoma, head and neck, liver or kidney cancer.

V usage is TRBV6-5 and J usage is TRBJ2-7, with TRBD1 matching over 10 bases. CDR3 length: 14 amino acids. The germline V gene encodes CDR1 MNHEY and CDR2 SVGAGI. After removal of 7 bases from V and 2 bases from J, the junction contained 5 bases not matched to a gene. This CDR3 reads CASKPGTGAYEQYF. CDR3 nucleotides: TGTGCCAGCAAACCCGGGACAGGGGCCTACGAGCAGTACTTC.

CDR3 nucleotides: TGTGCCAGCAGACCTAGGCGGAATCAGCCCCAGCATTTT. As protein: CASRPRRNQPQHF. The gene calls are TRBV28 and TRBJ1-5; D not resolved. With 6 bases removed from V and 4 bases from J, the gap between germline ends came to 10 bases. Germline values: CDR1 MDHEN, CDR2 SYDVKM. The CDR3 sequence is 13 residues long.

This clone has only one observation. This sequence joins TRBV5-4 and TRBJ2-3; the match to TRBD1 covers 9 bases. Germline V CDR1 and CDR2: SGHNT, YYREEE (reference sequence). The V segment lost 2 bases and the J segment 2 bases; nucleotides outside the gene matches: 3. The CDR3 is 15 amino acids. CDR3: CASSFGTGSTDTQYF. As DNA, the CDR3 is TGTGCCAGCAGCTTTGGGACAGGGTCCACAGATACGCAGTATTTT.

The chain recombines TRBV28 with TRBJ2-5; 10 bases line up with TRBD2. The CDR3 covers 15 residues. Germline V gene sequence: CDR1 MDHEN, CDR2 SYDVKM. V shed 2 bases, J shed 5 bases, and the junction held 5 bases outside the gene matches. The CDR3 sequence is CASSLGLAGEETQYF. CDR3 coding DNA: TGTGCCAGCAGTTTAGGTCTAGCGGGAGAGGAGACCCAGTACTTC.

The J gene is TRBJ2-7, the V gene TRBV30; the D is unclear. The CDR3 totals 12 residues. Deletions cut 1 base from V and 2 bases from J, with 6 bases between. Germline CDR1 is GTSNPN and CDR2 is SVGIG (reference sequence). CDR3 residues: CAWSGLPYEQYF. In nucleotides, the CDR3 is TGTGCCTGGAGTGGTCTTCCCTACGAGCAGTACTTC.

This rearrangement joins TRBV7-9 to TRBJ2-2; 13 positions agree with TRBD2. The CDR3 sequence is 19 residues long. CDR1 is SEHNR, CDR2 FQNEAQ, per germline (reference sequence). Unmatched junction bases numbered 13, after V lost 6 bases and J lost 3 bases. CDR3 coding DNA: TGTGCCAGCAGACGACGGACTAGCGGGAGAGCCGGGTACACCGGGGAGCTGTTTTTT. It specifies CASRRRTSGRAGYTGELFF.

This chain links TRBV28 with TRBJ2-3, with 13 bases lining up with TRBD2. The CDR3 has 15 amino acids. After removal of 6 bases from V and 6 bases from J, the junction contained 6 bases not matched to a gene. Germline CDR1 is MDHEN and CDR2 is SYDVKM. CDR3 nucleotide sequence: TGTGCCAGCAGCGGAACTAGCGGGGGGGCCGATACGCAGTATTTT. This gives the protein CASSGTSGGADTQYF.

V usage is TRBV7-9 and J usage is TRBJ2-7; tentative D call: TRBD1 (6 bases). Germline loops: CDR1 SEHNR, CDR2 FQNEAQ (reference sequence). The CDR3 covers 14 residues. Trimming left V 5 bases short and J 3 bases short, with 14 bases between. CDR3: CASSVGHSSYEQYF. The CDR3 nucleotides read TGTGCCAGCAGCGTGGGACACTCGAGCTACGAGCAGTACTTC.

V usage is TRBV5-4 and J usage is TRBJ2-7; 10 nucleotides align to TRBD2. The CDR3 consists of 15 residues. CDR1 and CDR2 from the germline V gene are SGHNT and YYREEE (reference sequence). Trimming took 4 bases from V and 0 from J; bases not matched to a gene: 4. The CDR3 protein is CASSEGLAFSYEQYF. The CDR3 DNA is TGTGCCAGCAGCGAGGGACTAGCGTTCTCCTACGAGCAGTACTTC.

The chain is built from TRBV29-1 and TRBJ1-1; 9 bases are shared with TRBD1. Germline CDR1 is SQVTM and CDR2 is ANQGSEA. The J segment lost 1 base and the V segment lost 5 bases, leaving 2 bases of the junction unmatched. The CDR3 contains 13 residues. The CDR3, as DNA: TGCAGCGTTCAGGGACAGGGGAACACTGAAGCTTTCTTT. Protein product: CSVQGQGNTEAFF.

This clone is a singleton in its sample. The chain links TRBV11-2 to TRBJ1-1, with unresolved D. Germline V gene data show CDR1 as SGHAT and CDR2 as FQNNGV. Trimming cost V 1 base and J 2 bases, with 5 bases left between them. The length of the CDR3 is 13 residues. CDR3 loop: CASSLGRNTEAFF. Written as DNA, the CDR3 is TGTGCCAGCAGCTTAGGGCGTAACACTGAAGCTTTCTTT.

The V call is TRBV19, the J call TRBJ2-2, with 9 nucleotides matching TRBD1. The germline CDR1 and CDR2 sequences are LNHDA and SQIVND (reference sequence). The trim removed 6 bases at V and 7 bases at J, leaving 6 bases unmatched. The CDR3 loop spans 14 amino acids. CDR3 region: CASRNRGLGGELFF. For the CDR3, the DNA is TGTGCCAGTAGAAACAGGGGGCTAGGCGGGGAGCTGTTTTTT.

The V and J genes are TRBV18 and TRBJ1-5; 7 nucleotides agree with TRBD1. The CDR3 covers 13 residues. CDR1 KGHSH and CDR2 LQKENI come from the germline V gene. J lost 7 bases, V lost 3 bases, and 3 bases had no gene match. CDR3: CASSPDRDQPQHF. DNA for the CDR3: TGTGCCAGCTCACCCGACAGGGACCAGCCCCAGCATTTT.